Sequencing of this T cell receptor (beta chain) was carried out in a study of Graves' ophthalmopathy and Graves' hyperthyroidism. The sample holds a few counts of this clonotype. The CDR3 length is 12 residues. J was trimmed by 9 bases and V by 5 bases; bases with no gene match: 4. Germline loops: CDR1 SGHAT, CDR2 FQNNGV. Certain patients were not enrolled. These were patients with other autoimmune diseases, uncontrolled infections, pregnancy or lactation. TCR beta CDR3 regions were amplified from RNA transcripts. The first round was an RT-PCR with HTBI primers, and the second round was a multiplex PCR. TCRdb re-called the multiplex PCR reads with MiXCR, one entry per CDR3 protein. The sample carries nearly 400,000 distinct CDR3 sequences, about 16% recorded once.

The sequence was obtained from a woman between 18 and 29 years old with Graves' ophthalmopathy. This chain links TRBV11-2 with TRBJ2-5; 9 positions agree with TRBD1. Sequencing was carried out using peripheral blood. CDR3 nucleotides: TGTGCCAGCAGCCGGGACAGGGAGGCCCAGTACTTC. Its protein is CASSRDREAQYF.